One sample yielded the 17 T cell receptor beta chains listed below, sequenced in a study of T-cell memory formation after mild COVID-19. TCRdb called the 5' RACE reads again in MiXCR, with one record for every CDR3 protein. Altogether roughly 370,000 distinct CDR3 sequences are present, roughly 15% being singletons, with the ten largest covering around a fifth. The sequenced sample was PBMCs or a T cell subset sorted from them (not recorded which). The receptors were sampled from a man between 18 and 35 years old who had mild COVID-19 (a few samples of this study predate the infection). Cell type and time point are not known.

This chain joins TRBV24-1 and TRBJ2-3; possible D gene TRBD1, 6 bases. Trimming cost V 9 bases and J 0 bases, with 12 bases left between them. There are 14 residues in the CDR3. Looked up from germline, CDR1 is KGHDR and CDR2 is SFDVKD. CDR3 in amino acids: CATGPRGSTDTQYF. CDR3 nucleotides: TGTGCCACCGGGCCGAGGGGGAGCACAGATACGCAGTATTTT.

The sample holds a few counts of this clonotype. This rearrangement joins TRBV7-2 to TRBJ2-2, with D maybe TRBD1 (6 bases). The CDR3 extends over 15 amino acids. CDR1 is SGHTA and CDR2 is FQGNSA in the germline V gene. Between the trimmed V and J ends, which lost 5 bases and 6 bases, there was a span of 16 bases. CDR3 in amino acids: CASSPQGPAPGELFF. Here the CDR3 DNA reads TGTGCCAGCAGCCCCCAGGGGCCGGCTCCCGGGGAGCTGTTTTTT.

This clonotype was seen a handful of times. The chain combines TRBV11-1 with TRBJ2-3; unclear D gene. Germline V gene data show CDR1 as SGHAT and CDR2 as FQDESV (reference sequence). The germline V and J ends were trimmed by 0 bases and 6 bases, with 4 bases remaining between them. The CDR3 is 12 amino acids. The CDR3 DNA reads TGTGCCAGCAGCTTAGCTATTGATACGCAGTATTTT. It translates to CASSLAIDTQYF. Full variable domain (remainder filled in from reference TRBV11-1 and TRBJ2-3): EAEVAQSPRYKITEKSQAVAFWCDPISGHATLYWYRQILGQGPELLVQFQDESVVDDSQLPKDRFSAERLKGVDSTLKIQPAELGDSAMYLCASSLAIDTQYFGPGTRLTVL.

This chain joins TRBV6-2 or TRBV6-3 and TRBJ1-5, with a tentative D call TRBD1 (5 bases). The V end was cut by 6 bases, the J end by 0 bases, with 18 bases between. CDR1 and CDR2 from the germline V gene are MNHEY and SVGEGT. There are 17 residues in the CDR3. CDR3 in amino acids: CASRGGTTGYSNQPQHF. As DNA, the CDR3 is TGTGCCAGCAGGGGGGGTACAACAGGATATAGCAATCAGCCCCAGCATTTT.

This clonotype was observed at least ten times. V and J are TRBV6-5 and TRBJ1-5; D remains unclear. From germline, CDR1 is MNHEY and CDR2 SVGAGI. This CDR3 region has 16 residues. V lost 2 bases and J 2 bases, leaving 13 bases between the germline ends. The CDR3 sequence: CASSYRKGWGNQPQHF. DNA of the CDR3: TGTGCCAGCAGTTACCGTAAGGGTTGGGGCAATCAGCCCCAGCATTTT.

V usage is TRBV7-2 and J usage is TRBJ1-1; D is ambiguous. The CDR3 has 14 amino acids. Per germline, CDR1 SGHTA and CDR2 FQGNSA. V lost 2 bases and J lost 4, with 11 bases in between. This CDR3 is CASSLRQDVTEAFF. CDR3 nucleotides: TGTGCCAGCAGCTTAAGGCAGGATGTCACTGAAGCTTTCTTT.

This clonotype was observed many times. The rearrangement joins TRBV14 to TRBJ1-2; D possibly corresponds to TRBD1 (5 bases). Germline lookup yields CDR1 SGHDN and CDR2 FVKESK. V dropped 4 bases and J dropped 5 bases, with 8 bases sitting between them. The length of the CDR3 is 12 residues. The CDR3 bases are TGTGCCAGCAGCCGGGGGTCATATGGCTACACCTTC. Its translation: CASSRGSYGYTF.

The chain recombines TRBV5-1 with TRBJ1-1; TRBD1 aligns across 10 bases. CDR1 is SGHRS and CDR2 is YFSETQ in the germline V gene. The CDR3 has 15 amino acids. Losses at the gene ends were 0 bases for V and 9 bases for J; bases not matched to a gene: 8. CDR3 sequence (DNA): TGCGCCAGCAGCTTGGCGATGGGGACAGGGGTGAAAGCTTTCTTT. Translated, it gives CASSLAMGTGVKAFF.

In this sample, this clonotype turned up a few times. This CDR3 reads CASTWDYANTGELFF. CDR3 DNA sequence: TGTGCCAGCACCTGGGACTACGCGAACACCGGGGAGCTGTTTTTT. The chain has TRBV6-1 and TRBJ2-2; 7 bases agree with TRBD2. Germline V gene lookup returns CDR1 MNHNS and CDR2 SASEGT. The V and J ends lost 7 bases and 0 bases, in that order; junction bases with no gene match: 5. The CDR3 is 15 amino acids.

This rearrangement joins TRBV15 to TRBJ2-3; possibly TRBD1 for D (6 bases). Germline values: CDR1 LNHNV, CDR2 YYDKDF (reference sequence). CDR3 size: 14 residues. Trimming removed 3 bases at V and 2 bases at J, with 9 bases between. In nucleotides, the CDR3 is TGTGCCACCAGCAGGCGGACAGTCACAGATACGCAGTATTTT. Amino acid sequence: CATSRRTVTDTQYF.

The V call is TRBV4-3, the J call TRBJ1-4, with 11 positions matching TRBD1. The CDR3 is 17 residues long. Trimming took 3 bases from V and 2 from J; bases not matched to a gene: 5. Germline CDR1 LGHNA, CDR2 YSLEER. CDR3 loop: CASSQGWDRGTNEKLFF. For the CDR3, the DNA is TGCGCCAGCAGCCAGGGCTGGGACAGGGGGACTAATGAAAAACTGTTTTTT.

The V and J genes are TRBV12-3 or TRBV12-4 and TRBJ2-3; a weak D match, TRBD2 (5 bases). Trimming removed 6 bases at V and 8 bases at J, with 15 bases between. The CDR3 is made up of 13 amino acids. The CDR3 DNA follows: TGTGCCAGCAGCCCGGGGTACCCGGGTACGCAGTATTTT. Its protein is CASSPGYPGTQYF.

The chain joins TRBV5-6 to TRBJ2-5; 7 positions match TRBD2. CDR3 length: 13 residues. Germline CDR1 and CDR2: SGHDT and YYEEEE. V trimming: 4 bases; J trimming: 4 bases; junction bases outside the gene matches: 4. As DNA, the CDR3 is TGTGCCAGCAGCCGGACTAGGAGAGAGACCCAGTACTTC. It yields the protein CASSRTRRETQYF.

CDR3 sequence reads: CAISFDRAYEQYF. The DNA of the CDR3 is TGTGCCATCAGTTTTGACCGAGCCTACGAGCAGTACTTC. The rearrangement uses TRBV10-3 and TRBJ2-7, with unresolved D. The CDR3 is 13 residues long. Per the germline V gene, CDR1 is ENHRY and CDR2 is SYGVKD. The V end was cut by 5 bases, the J end by 2 bases, with 10 bases between.

The chain employs TRBV5-4 and TRBJ2-3, with 10 nucleotides matching TRBD2. V shed 0 bases and J 4 bases; nucleotides not matched to a gene: 8. This CDR3 spans 17 amino acids. Germline CDR1 is SGHNT and CDR2 is YYREEE (reference sequence). CDR3 loop: CASSLEPLAGAADTQYF. The CDR3 region has the DNA TGTGCCAGCAGCTTGGAACCCCTAGCGGGGGCTGCAGATACGCAGTATTTT.

This chain connects TRBV4-1 to TRBJ2-1; 11 bases agree with TRBD2. There are 19 residues in the CDR3. Looked up from germline, CDR1 is MGHRA and CDR2 is YSYEKL. Trimming at V came to 0 bases and at J to 2 bases, leaving 9 bases not matched to a gene. CDR3 coding DNA: TGCGCCAGCAGCCAAGATTCCCTAGCGGGGGGACTTCCCTACAATGAGCAGTTCTTC. It encodes CASSQDSLAGGLPYNEQFF.

This clonotype was counted only a few times. The V call is TRBV6-2 or TRBV6-3, the J call TRBJ2-7; D remains ambiguous. The CDR3 is 13 residues long. Germline-derived CDR1 and CDR2 are MNHEY and SVGEGT. The V end lost 2 bases, the J end lost 3 bases, and 8 bases lay between the germline ends. The CDR3 bases are TGTGCCAGCAGTTACGCGGAAAGCTACGAGCAGTACGTC. Amino acids: CASSYAESYEQYV.